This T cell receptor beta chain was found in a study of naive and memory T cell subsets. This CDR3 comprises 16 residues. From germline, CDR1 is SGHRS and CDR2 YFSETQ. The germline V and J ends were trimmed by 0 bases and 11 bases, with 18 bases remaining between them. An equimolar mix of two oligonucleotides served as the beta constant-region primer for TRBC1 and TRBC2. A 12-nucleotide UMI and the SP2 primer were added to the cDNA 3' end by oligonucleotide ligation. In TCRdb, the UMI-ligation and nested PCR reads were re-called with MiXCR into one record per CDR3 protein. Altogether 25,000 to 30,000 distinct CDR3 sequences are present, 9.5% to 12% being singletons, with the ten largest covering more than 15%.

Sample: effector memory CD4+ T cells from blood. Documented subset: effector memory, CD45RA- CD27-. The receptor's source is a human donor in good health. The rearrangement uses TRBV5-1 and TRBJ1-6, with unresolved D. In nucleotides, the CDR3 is TGCGCCAGCAGCTTGGTCGGAGGGAAGGTGGAAACACCCCTCCACTTT. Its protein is CASSLVGGKVETPLHF.